Here is one T cell receptor beta chain with its context. Only in-frame clones appear in the TCRdb table, and some are missing; sequencing was by immunoSEQ multiplex PCR. The repertoire holds approximately 69,000 clones, with approximately 87% as singletons. This record belongs to a study of blood T cell repertoires in COVID-19. Study overall: Sites across the United States, Italy and Spain contributed samples from acute and convalescent COVID-19. T cells, B-cell-depleted T cells, or PBMCs supplied cDNA or gDNA.

Losses at the gene ends were 4 bases for V and 5 bases for J; bases not matched to a gene: 9. The CDR3 runs 15 residues. CDR1 is ENHRY, CDR2 SYGVKD, per germline. The V gene is TRBV10-3, the J gene TRBJ1-1, with 8 bases identical to TRBD1. The sequence came from a woman of 80 years or more with acute or convalescent COVID-19. The specimen was peripheral blood. CDR3 region: CAISGRARGQTEAFF. CDR3 DNA sequence: TGTGCCATCAGTGGACGGGCCAGGGGGCAAACTGAAGCTTTCTTT.